This T cell receptor beta chain was retrieved from a study of vaccination and CD4 T cells after COVID-19. Overall study: Two doses of either BNT162b2 or mRNA-1273 vaccine were given to participants. Post-vaccination samples were procured at a median of 72 days following dose two (range 14 to 241). Overlapping SARS-CoV-2, HCoV-NL63, HCoV-OC43 and HCoV-229E spike peptides stimulated the cells.

As for treatment: roughly ten-day PBMC culture with coronavirus spike peptide pools or control peptides (ViraFEST assay). The Oncomine TCR Beta short-read assay was what sequenced the DNA obtained from cultured CD4+ T cells. Genomic DNA was extracted from cultured CD4+ T cells. TCRdb used MiXCR to reprocess the PCR reads, holding one entry per CDR3 protein. Seen here are about 15,000 distinct CDR3 sequences, approximately 60% observed once, and the top ten hold about 5%. Details on this clonotype: Its antigen is unknown.

This CDR3 region has 16 residues. Trimming took 8 bases from V and 2 from J, leaving 21 bases between them. Per germline, CDR1 MDHEN and CDR2 SYDVKM. The sequence was obtained from a human donor who had recovered from COVID-19. The specimen comprised CD4+ T cells from blood, cultured in vitro, sampled after SARS-CoV-2 vaccination. The chain joins TRBV28 to TRBJ1-2; D not certain. The DNA for the CDR3 is TGTGCCAGCTCCCTAAGCGGAGGTTGGGTGAACTATGGCTACACCTTC. As protein: CASSLSGGWVNYGYTF.